This passage covers 9 T cell receptor beta chains from one sample sequenced in a study of CD8+CD57+ T cells in acquired aplastic anemia. CDR3 and TCR beta VDJ profiling relied on a genomic DNA template. TCRdb itself ran the reads through MiXCR, one entry per CDR3 protein. The table includes roughly 170,000 distinct CDR3 sequences, just under 65% detected once. The specimen sequenced was sorted CD4+, CD8+, or CD8+CD57+ T cells (not recorded which) from PBMCs. These receptors originate from a human donor in good health.

The CDR3 nucleotides read TGTGCCAGCAGCTTAGGTCTAGCGGGAGTGGATACGCAGTATTTT. It translates to CASSLGLAGVDTQYF. The genes are TRBV13 and TRBJ2-3; 10 nucleotides match TRBD2. V lost 0 bases to trimming and J lost 6 bases; unmatched junction nucleotides: 3. Germline-derived CDR1 and CDR2 are PRHDT and FYEKMQ (reference sequence). This CDR3 region has 15 residues.

This clonotype was seen many times. The CDR3 loop reads CASSQGTASTDTQYF. The CDR3 bases are TGTGCCAGCAGTCAAGGGACAGCTAGCACAGATACGCAGTATTTT. The genes are TRBV2 and TRBJ2-3; 7 bases map to TRBD1. Germline-derived CDR1 and CDR2 are SNHLY and FYNNEI. With 5 bases clipped from V and 0 bases from J, the junction kept 5 bases outside the gene matches. The CDR3 sequence is 15 residues long.

This clonotype was counted once. CDR3 in DNA: TGCGCCAGCAGCCCCCGGACAGCTGGTCTTGGCTACACCTTC. Protein product: CASSPRTAGLGYTF. The chain is built from TRBV4-3 and TRBJ1-2; D is possibly TRBD1 (6 bases). The length of the CDR3 is 14 residues. Germline loops: CDR1 LGHNA, CDR2 YSLEER. Trimming took off 4 bases at V and 7 bases at J, with 16 bases between the two ends.

The J gene is TRBJ2-1, the V gene TRBV10-1, with D hard to call. Germline CDR1 WNHNN, CDR2 SYGVQD (reference sequence). The V end was cut by 2 bases, the J end by 3 bases, with 5 bases between. The CDR3 totals 13 residues. The CDR3 nucleotides read TGCGCCAGCAGTGAGCAGTACTACAATGAGCAGTTCTTC. Translating gives CASSEQYYNEQFF.

In regard to this clonotype: At one of its ends the junction is not consistent with the germline gene, which may arise from a read error. The chain combines TRBV19 with TRBJ1-1; D possibly corresponds to TRBD1 (5 bases). Per the germline V gene, CDR1 is LNHDA and CDR2 is SQIVND (reference sequence). This CDR3 has 12 residues. Here the CDR3 DNA reads TGTGCCACCACAGGAGTGAACACTGAAGCTTCCTTT. It encodes CATTGVNTEASF.

The chain has TRBV6-4 and TRBJ2-3; the D gene is possibly TRBD2 (6 bases). V shed 0 bases and J shed 2 bases, with 15 bases lying between them. The CDR3 loop spans 17 amino acids. In germline, CDR1 is MRHNA, CDR2 SNTAGT. CDR3 sequence: CASSDSEEGRSTDTQYF. In DNA, the CDR3 is TGTGCCAGCAGTGACTCAGAGGAGGGGAGGTCCACAGATACGCAGTATTTT.

In this sample, this clonotype turned up many times. The chain couples TRBV4-3 to TRBJ2-7; D possibly uses TRBD1 or TRBD2 (5 bases each). V was cut by 0 bases and J by 0 bases, with 15 bases left in between. Germline V CDR1 and CDR2: LGHNA, YSLEER. The CDR3 runs 17 residues. This CDR3 is CASSQDWGGAASYEQYF. DNA for the CDR3: TGCGCCAGCAGCCAAGATTGGGGCGGAGCGGCCTCCTACGAGCAGTACTTC.

The rearrangement links TRBV7-6 to TRBJ1-2, with a weak D call TRBD1 (5 bases). The CDR3 runs to 16 residues. Germline CDR1 reads SGHVS; CDR2 reads FNYEAQ. Between the trimmed V and J ends, which lost 2 bases and 4 bases, there was a span of 17 bases. The DNA for the CDR3 is TGTGCCAGCAGCTTAATGGACAAGGGCGCTCCCTATGGCTACACCTTC. Translating it yields CASSLMDKGAPYGYTF.

The sample holds many counts of this clonotype. V usage is TRBV7-9 and J usage is TRBJ1-1; unclear D gene. Trimming cost V 5 bases and J 7 bases, with 5 bases left between them. Germline CDR1 reads SEHNR; CDR2 reads FQNEAQ (reference sequence). This CDR3 spans 10 amino acids. This chain's CDR3 is CASSADEAFF. The CDR3 DNA is TGTGCCAGCAGCGCAGATGAAGCTTTCTTT.